The 19 T cell receptor beta chains below come from one sample, sequenced in a study of blood T cell repertoires in COVID-19. Sequencing used immunoSEQ multiplex PCR; TCRdb keeps in-frame clones, though not all of them. Altogether 300,000 or so clones are present, roughly 89% being singletons, with the ten largest covering roughly 2.9%. The sequencing input was PBMCs or T cells enriched from blood (not recorded which). These receptors came from a woman aged 50 to 60 who had been exposed to COVID-19.

This chain connects TRBV15 to TRBJ1-3; the match to TRBD1 covers 8 bases. J gave up 4 bases and V 5 bases, and 10 bases lay outside the gene matches. Per germline, CDR1 LNHNV and CDR2 YYDKDF (reference sequence). The CDR3 is 16 residues long. The CDR3 coding sequence is TGTGCCACCAGCTTGGACAGGGTTCGCCTCGGAAACACCATATATTTT. It translates to CATSLDRVRLGNTIYF.

J is TRBJ1-2 and V is TRBV19; TRBD1 is a possible D gene (5 bases). The V gene's germline CDR1 is LNHDA and CDR2 SQIVND (reference sequence). V dropped 2 bases and J dropped 1 base, with 8 bases sitting between them. The CDR3 has 14 residues. DNA of the CDR3: TGTGCCAGTAGTATACCCGACAGTAACTATGGCTACACCTTC. As protein: CASSIPDSNYGYTF.

J is TRBJ2-7 and V is TRBV3-1 (or the pseudogene TRBV3-2), with TRBD1 matching 8 bases. The CDR3 totals 15 residues. The junction had 6 bases not matched to a gene; V was cut back by 3 bases and J by 2 bases. From germline, CDR1 is LGHDT and CDR2 YNNKEL (reference sequence). The CDR3 sequence is CASSQETGVAYEQYF. Here the CDR3 DNA reads TGTGCCAGCAGCCAGGAGACAGGGGTAGCCTACGAGCAGTACTTC.

The V gene is TRBV4-2, the J gene TRBJ2-1, with 12 nucleotides matching TRBD2. V was pared by 0 bases and J by 10 bases, with 10 bases of the junction left unmatched. Germline loops: CDR1 LGHNA, CDR2 YNFKEQ. This CDR3 is 17 amino acids long. CDR3 loop: CASSQEPRLAGASEQFF. The CDR3 DNA follows: TGTGCCAGCAGCCAAGAACCTAGACTAGCGGGGGCCTCCGAGCAGTTCTTC.

This chain links TRBV24-1 with TRBJ2-1; tentative D call: TRBD1 (6 bases). V dropped 5 bases and J dropped 0 bases, with 13 bases sitting between them. The germline V gene has CDR1 KGHDR and CDR2 SFDVKD. This CDR3 is built from 16 residues. CDR3 residues: CATSGTGQFSYNEQFF. The CDR3 DNA sequence: TGTGCCACCAGTGGCACAGGACAGTTCTCCTACAATGAGCAGTTCTTC.

The V and J genes are TRBV3-1 (or the pseudogene TRBV3-2) and TRBJ1-4; 7 nucleotides line up with TRBD1. Trimming at V came to 1 base and at J to 5 bases, leaving 4 bases not matched to a gene. The CDR3 spans 15 residues. Germline CDR1 and CDR2: LGHDT and YNNKEL (reference sequence). CDR3 residues: CASSQGQGRNEKLFF. CDR3 nucleotide sequence: TGTGCCAGCAGCCAAGGACAGGGACGAAATGAAAAACTGTTTTTT.

The CDR3 nucleotides read TGTGCCAGCAGTCCTTCGGACAGCTACGAGCAGTACTTC. As protein: CASSPSDSYEQYF. This chain connects TRBV27 to TRBJ2-7; D might be TRBD1 (6 bases). Trimming removed 5 bases from V and 3 bases from J, with 11 bases in between. This CDR3 has 13 residues. In germline, CDR1 is MNHEY, CDR2 SMNVEV (reference sequence).

This clone showed up just once. V usage is TRBV18 and J usage is TRBJ2-3; 7 bases fit TRBD1. V trimming: 6 bases; J trimming: 2 bases; junction bases outside the gene matches: 14. This CDR3 region has 17 residues. CDR1 is KGHSH, CDR2 LQKENI, per germline. The CDR3 here is CASSPGSGTGATDTQYF. The CDR3 DNA sequence: TGTGCCAGCTCCCCCGGTTCTGGAACAGGGGCCACAGATACGCAGTATTTT.

Only one count was recorded for this clone. The chain uses TRBV7-2 and TRBJ2-2; maybe TRBD1 (6 bases). This CDR3 comprises 15 residues. Between the trimmed V and J ends, which lost 5 bases and 4 bases, there was a span of 14 bases. Germline assignment: CDR1 SGHTA and CDR2 FQGNSA. CDR3 amino acids: CASSLQGIITGELFF. The DNA of the CDR3 is TGTGCCAGCAGCCTTCAGGGGATCATCACCGGGGAGCTGTTTTTT. Supplemented by reference TRBV7-2 and TRBJ2-2, the full variable domain reads GAGVSQSPSNKVTEKGKDVELRCDPISGHTALYWYRQSLGQGLEFLIYFQGNSAPDKSGLPSDRFSAERTGGSVSTLTIQRTQQEDSAVYLCASSLQGIITGELFFGEGSRLTVL.

The V call is TRBV7-2, the J call TRBJ2-7; D possibly corresponds to TRBD2 (5 bases). The CDR3 is made up of 14 amino acids. Germline CDR1 is SGHTA and CDR2 is FQGNSA. V was clipped by 5 bases and J by 4 bases, with 15 bases between them. In DNA form, the CDR3 reads TGTGCCAGCAGCCTGACGGGGATCAGATACGAGCAGTACTTC. Protein product: CASSLTGIRYEQYF.

The genes are TRBV14 and TRBJ1-2; a possible D gene is TRBD1 (5 bases). This CDR3 contains 16 residues. V gave up 2 bases and J gave up 1 base, with 14 bases separating them. Per germline, CDR1 SGHDN and CDR2 FVKESK. Here the CDR3 reads CASSQKIGGYNYGYTF. The CDR3 nucleotides are TGTGCCAGCAGCCAAAAAATCGGGGGTTATAACTATGGCTACACCTTC.

The chain couples TRBV25-1 to TRBJ1-1; 8 positions agree with TRBD1. Germline V CDR1 and CDR2: MGHDK, SYGVNS. This CDR3 contains 13 residues. Trimming took 4 bases from V and 6 from J; bases not matched to a gene: 4. The CDR3 spells CASSAQGDAEAFF. CDR3 sequence (DNA): TGTGCCAGCAGTGCACAGGGGGACGCTGAAGCTTTCTTT.

The rearrangement links TRBV2 to TRBJ1-2; a possible D gene is TRBD1 (5 bases). Germline CDR1 is SNHLY and CDR2 is FYNNEI. Trimming cost V 2 bases and J 3 bases, with 13 bases left between them. The CDR3 totals 15 residues. Here the CDR3 reads CASSEMWGGDYGYTF. CDR3 nucleotide sequence: TGTGCCAGCAGTGAAATGTGGGGCGGCGACTATGGCTACACCTTC. Filled out from reference TRBV2 and TRBJ1-2, the complete variable domain reads EPEVTQTPSHQVTQMGQEVILRCVPISNHLYFYWYRQILGQKVEFLVSFYNNEISEKSEIFDDQFSVERPDGSNFTLKIRSTKLEDSAMYFCASSEMWGGDYGYTFGSGTRLTVV.

This chain joins TRBV2 and TRBJ1-6; no reliable D call. The V end was cut by 6 bases, the J end by 4 bases, with 13 bases between. This CDR3 comprises 15 residues. CDR1 is SNHLY and CDR2 is FYNNEI in the germline V gene. The CDR3 reads CASRYGEEYNSPLHF. The CDR3 coding sequence is TGTGCCAGCAGATACGGTGAGGAGTATAATTCACCCCTCCACTTT.

The V call is TRBV2, the J call TRBJ2-1; 9 nucleotides align to TRBD1. The CDR3 totals 14 residues. V gave up 5 bases and J gave up 7 bases; unmatched junction bases: 6. Germline lookup yields CDR1 SNHLY and CDR2 FYNNEI. DNA of the CDR3: TGTGCCAGCAGTCAGACAGGGGGTAGGAATGAGCAGTTCTTC. This translates into CASSQTGGRNEQFF.

The V gene is TRBV28, the J gene TRBJ1-6, with TRBD1 as a possible D gene (6 bases). There are 14 residues in the CDR3. Germline values: CDR1 MDHEN, CDR2 SYDVKM. Trimming cost V 6 bases and J 6 bases, with 12 bases left between them. CDR3 residues: CASSRGGSNSPLHF. CDR3 coding DNA: TGTGCCAGCAGCCGAGGGGGATCTAATTCACCCCTCCACTTT.

CDR3 nucleotide sequence: TGTGCCACCAGTGATTTGGGCAGGGGGAACACCGGGGAGCTGTTTTTT. Translating gives CATSDLGRGNTGELFF. The chain recombines TRBV24-1 with TRBJ2-2; perhaps TRBD1 as D (6 bases). V shed 0 bases and J shed 1 base, with 8 bases lying between them. Germline V gives CDR1 KGHDR, CDR2 SFDVKD. The CDR3 is 16 residues long.

The V call is TRBV30, the J call TRBJ1-2, with D perhaps TRBD1 (6 bases). V lost 3 bases and J lost 0, with 8 bases in between. This CDR3 is 13 amino acids long. Germline assignment: CDR1 GTSNPN and CDR2 SVGIG (reference sequence). CDR3 DNA: TGTGCCTGGAGCGGACAGTCTAACTATGGCTACACCTTC. It translates to CAWSGQSNYGYTF.

This chain links TRBV7-8 with TRBJ2-3; TRBD2 aligns across 7 bases. V lost 1 base, J lost 6 bases, and 10 bases stayed unmatched. Germline-derived CDR1 and CDR2 are SGHVS and FQNEAQ. CDR3 size: 16 residues. The CDR3 is CASSLVGGTPLDTQYF. In DNA form, the CDR3 reads TGTGCCAGCAGCTTAGTCGGGGGGACCCCCCTGGATACGCAGTATTTT. The complete variable domain, with remaining parts taken from reference TRBV7-8 and TRBJ2-3, reads GAGVSQSPRYKVAKRGQDVALRCDPISGHVSLFWYQQALGQGPEFLTYFQNEAQLDKSGLPSDRFFAERPEGSVSTLKIQRTQQEDSAVYLCASSLVGGTPLDTQYFGPGTRLTVL.